This T cell receptor (beta chain) originates from a study of shared clonotypes between healthy human individuals. This table comes from immunoSEQ multiplex PCR, and its TCRdb copy is limited to in-frame clones, with some not included. The repertoire holds about 590,000 clones, with around 95% as singletons. The naive CD8 population came from CD45RO-negative cells selected for CCR7, without terminally differentiated effector memory CD45RA+ cells. Of note for this clone: Its antigen is currently unknown.

This CDR3 comprises 15 residues. Study-level findings and limits: Four donors held about 4.6% of naive CD4 clonotypes in common.

Sample: naive CD8+ T cells sorted from blood. This chain joins TRBV21-1 and TRBJ2-1; the table's D call TRBD2 went unverified against the DNA. TRBV21-1 counts as a pseudogene. The receptor's source is a woman in her twenties or thirties in good health. CDR3 sequence reads: CASSKAGLADNEQFF. The CDR3 nucleotides read TGTGCCAGCAGCAAAGCAGGACTAGCGGACAATGAGCAGTTCTTC.